A single sample gave rise to the 4 T cell receptor beta chains below, sequenced in a study of spatial heterogeneity in lung cancer. Regarding the study as a whole: The study found that expanded intratumoral alpha and beta TCR counts tracked tumor mutation counts.

Antigens for these TCRs are unknown. TCRdb re-derived calls from the 5' RACE reads in MiXCR, one entry per CDR3 protein. The table has 9,500 to 10,000 distinct CDR3 sequences, 54% seen once. Time point specified: sample taken at primary tumor resection. Sample: lung tumor tissue, taken at surgery. These receptor sequences come from a female donor with early-stage non-small cell lung cancer.

The sample holds one count of this clonotype. The library was prepared for alpha chains; this beta chain is a stray read, so its frequency means little. The chain recombines TRBV18 with TRBJ2-2; weak D call: TRBD1 (6 bases). V lost 6 bases and J 4 bases, leaving 21 bases between the germline ends. The CDR3 runs to 17 residues. Looked up from germline, CDR1 is KGHSH and CDR2 is LQKENI. CDR3 sequence: CASSRFFSRDITGELFF. CDR3 nucleotides: TGTGCCAGCTCGCGCTTTTTTTCGAGGGACATCACCGGGGAGCTGTTTTTT.

Of note for this clonotype: Little can be read into the size of this beta chain, an off-target read in a library designed for alpha chains. CDR3 sequence (DNA): TGCAGCGCTGCCTGGGGGAAAGCTTTCTTT. Encoded protein: CSAAWGKAFF. The rearrangement joins TRBV29-1 to TRBJ1-1, with D possibly being TRBD1 (5 bases). Trimming took off 7 bases at V and 9 bases at J, with 12 bases between the two ends. This CDR3 comprises 10 residues. Germline CDR1 is SQVTM and CDR2 is ANQGSEA.

In its sample, this clonotype was seen once. This beta chain came through as a stray read in a library set up for alpha chains, and its size says little. J is TRBJ2-1 and V is TRBV20-1; D might be TRBD1 (6 bases). CDR1 DFQATT and CDR2 SNEGSKA come from the germline V gene (reference sequence). V gave up 5 bases and J gave up 7 bases, with 12 bases separating them. This CDR3 has 12 residues. The CDR3 protein is CSAQIRGNEQFF. Written as DNA, the CDR3 is TGCAGTGCTCAGATAAGGGGGAATGAGCAGTTCTTC.

This clonotype was recorded once. Within a library made for alpha chains, this beta chain is off target, and its count is uninformative. The chain couples TRBV28 to TRBJ1-2, with unresolved D. V dropped 2 bases and J dropped 4 bases, with 11 bases sitting between them. The CDR3 is made up of 14 amino acids. CDR1 is MDHEN, CDR2 SYDVKM, per germline. The CDR3 DNA follows: TGTGCCAGCAGTTTAACGCCCGGACCCTATGGCTACACCTTC. Amino acids: CASSLTPGPYGYTF.